Judged by frequency, the clone carrying this T cell receptor beta chain is medium-sized. Antigen specificity is unknown. This specimen belongs to a study of human CD8 memory T cell subsets. The study, taken as a whole, reports: According to Chao1 estimates, stem-like memory T cells seemed more diverse than precursor exhausted T cells were. Stem-like memory T cells and precursor exhausted T cells had repertoires whose mutual overlap was minimal.

Production of TCR beta libraries used UMI-labeled 5' RACE as the method. Each CDR3 protein gets one entry in TCRdb, which reprocessed the 5' RACE reads and gives no DNA. This repertoire includes under 6,500 distinct CDR3 sequences. Per germline, CDR1 MDHEN and CDR2 SYDVKM. The CDR3 is 11 residues long. CD8+ T cells were isolated by negative magnetic selection. The starting material, duplicate vials of around 140,000 sorted CD8+ T cells per subset, provided the RNA. The TCR originated in a human donor in good health. The source material was CD8+ effector memory T cells (TEM) sorted from PBMCs. The sample's subset: effector memory CD8 T cells, CCR7- CD45RO+ CD95+. The chain is built from TRBV28 and TRBJ2-5. This chain's CDR3 is CASSLRETQYF.